This T cell receptor beta chain was captured in a study of OX40 agonist ivuxolimab in advanced cancers. The overall study: Two cutaneous melanoma patients and one hepatocellular carcinoma patient, three in all, had partial responses. Study outcomes and limitations: In general, CD8+ T cells held more expanded clones than CD4+ did, on average. Individuals who were partial responders at 0.1-3.0 mg/kg had clonal expansion that ranked among the lowest.

Germline V lookup: CDR1 SGHTA, CDR2 FQGTGA. The CDR3 has 13 amino acids. Trimming took 1 base from V and 3 from J, leaving 4 bases between them. The data were produced by immunoSEQ multiplex PCR, yet TCRdb's version contains in-frame clones alone and is incomplete. The sample includes about 48,000 clones, approximately 81% of them seen just once. About this clone: Its antigen is currently unknown.

The chain carries TRBV7-3 and TRBJ1-5; D unresolved. The TCR originated in an adult with an advanced solid tumor such as melanoma, head and neck, liver or kidney cancer. Sequencing used CD4+ or CD8+ T cells sorted from blood, obtained in a trial of the OX40 agonist ivuxolimab. CDR3 residues: CASSLNHNQPQHF. The CDR3 DNA reads as TGTGCCAGCAGCTTAAATCACAATCAGCCCCAGCATTTT.